This T cell receptor (beta chain) was retrieved from a study of blood T cell repertoires in COVID-19. Study-level background: Material from acute and convalescent COVID-19 was sourced from the United States, Italy and Spain.

Trimming at V came to 6 bases and at J to 9 bases, leaving 15 bases not matched to a gene. This CDR3 is 18 amino acids long. Germline V gene data show CDR1 as SGHAT and CDR2 as FQNNGV. The method was immunoSEQ multiplex PCR; TCRdb's version includes in-frame clones alone and lacks a portion of them. Of roughly 260,000 clones in the sample, 75% to 95% were seen once. Donors in Cohort 3 who had recovered were those with two negative PCRs, healthcare professional clearance, or resolution of their symptoms. This rearrangement joins TRBV11-2 to TRBJ1-6; 12 nucleotides agree with TRBD1. This clonotype was sampled from a woman between 18 and 30 years old who had recovered from COVID-19. The sequencing sample was made of PBMCs or T cells enriched from blood (not recorded which). This CDR3 reads CASSRWDRGPERVSPLHF. CDR3 DNA: TGTGCCAGCAGTCGATGGGACAGGGGGCCCGAGAGGGTTTCACCCCTCCACTTT.